This is a list of T cell receptor beta chains from one sample in a study of blood T cell repertoires in COVID-19. Only in-frame clones appear in the TCRdb table, and some are missing; sequencing was by immunoSEQ multiplex PCR. The sample holds about 250,000 clones; 75% to 90% are singletons and the top ten take around 2%. Sample: PBMCs or T cells enriched from blood (not recorded which). These TCRs come from a woman aged 18-29 years who had recovered from COVID-19. Each CDR3 is given with its conserved first and last residue. The D gene is left open where the match is weak. Clone size, where shown, is once, few, many, or a class for clones that have expanded.

NA | TRBD2 | TRBJ2-5 | TRBV3-1/TRBV3-2 | TGTGCCAGCAGCCAAGCAATCACTAGCGGGGGTGGTGAGACCCAGTACTTC | CASSQAITSGGGETQYF
once | TRBD2 | TRBJ2-1 | TRBV6-6 | TGTGCCAGCATTGGAGCGGGGGGTTACAATGAGCAGTTCTTC | CASIGAGGYNEQFF
NA | NA | TRBJ1-5 | TRBV27 | TGTGCCAGCAGTTACACAGGGAGGGGTCAGCCCCAGCATTTT | CASSYTGRGQPQHF
NA | NA | TRBJ2-3 | TRBV12-5 | TGTGCTAGTGGTCCGAAGACCGGGAGTACGCAGTATTTT | CASGPKTGSTQYF
NA | NA | TRBJ1-1 | TRBV18 | TGTGCCAGCTCGTACGCCGGAGGAGTCACTGAAGCTTTCTTT | CASSYAGGVTEAFF
NA | TRBD2 | TRBJ2-3 | TRBV10-3 | TGTGCCATCAGTGGGGGGAGGGGTGAGGCAGATACGCAGTATTTT | CAISGGRGEADTQYF
few | TRBD1 | TRBJ1-5 | TRBV7-2 | TGTGCCAGCAGCCCGGACAGGGGGCTAAATCAGCCCCAGCATTTT | CASSPDRGLNQPQHF
NA | TRBD2 | TRBJ2-1 | TRBV3-1/TRBV3-2 | TGTGCCAGCAGACAACTAGCGGGGGGATCCTACAATGAGCAGTTCTTC | CASRQLAGGSYNEQFF
NA | TRBD1 | TRBJ2-1 | TRBV27 | TGTGCCAGCAGTTTAACAGGGGATGAGCAGTTCTTC | CASSLTGDEQFF
NA | TRBD1 | TRBJ1-5 | TRBV30 | TGTGCCTGGAGTGCCGCGCAGGGGGATCAGCCCCAGCATTTT | CAWSAAQGDQPQHF
NA | TRBD2 | TRBJ2-3 | TRBV4-2 | TGTGCCAGCAGCCAAGAGACTAGCGGGGGGTCCGGAGATACGCAGTATTTT | CASSQETSGGSGDTQYF
NA | NA | TRBJ1-1 | TRBV11-2 | TGTGCCAGCAGCTTATTTGCAGGGAACACTGAAGCTTTCTTT | CASSLFAGNTEAFF
NA | NA | TRBJ2-5 | TRBV10-3 | TGTGCCATCAGTGCTGGTACTAGCAGGGGGGAGACCCAGTACTTC | CAISAGTSRGETQYF
NA | NA | TRBJ2-5 | TRBV25-1 | TGTGCCAGCAGTGAATTTGGGTCTTCCCCAGGGACCCAGTACTTC | CASSEFGSSPGTQYF
once | TRBD2 | TRBJ2-3 | TRBV11-3 | TGTGCCAGCAGCGCCCGACTAGCGGGGGAAGATACGCAGTATTTT | CASSARLAGEDTQYF
NA | TRBD2 | TRBJ2-1 | TRBV5-1 | TGCGCCAGCAGCTTGGGACTAGCGGTAACAGACAATGAGCAGTTCTTC | CASSLGLAVTDNEQFF
many | TRBD2 | TRBJ2-3 | TRBV6-4 | TGTGCCAGCAGTGACTCGACTAGCGGGGGGGATACGCAGTATTTT | CASSDSTSGGDTQYF
NA | TRBD1 | TRBJ1-6 | TRBV5-1 | TGCGCCAGCAGCCTGACAGGGGAGGATTCACCCCTCCACTTT | CASSLTGEDSPLHF
NA | NA | TRBJ1-5 | TRBV5-6 | TGTGCCAGCAGCAGCAGGGGTGCCTGGGATCAGCCCCAGCATTTT | CASSSRGAWDQPQHF
once | NA | TRBJ1-5 | TRBV15 | TGTGCCACCAGCAGGATAGGGGTTTTCAATCAGCCCCAGCATTTT | CATSRIGVFNQPQHF
NA | NA | TRBJ2-7 | TRBV3-1/TRBV3-2 | TGTGCCAGCAGCCAAGATCGGGGGCGGGGGAGGTCCGAGCAGTACTTC | CASSQDRGRGRSEQYF
NA | NA | TRBJ2-3 | TRBV3-1/TRBV3-2 | TGTGCCAGCAGGAGGATTGGCACAGATACGCAGTATTTT | CASRRIGTDTQYF
once | TRBD1 | TRBJ2-5 | TRBV6-5 | TGTGCCAGCAGTTCCTCTGACAGGGCGGCCGAGACCCAGTACTTC | CASSSSDRAAETQYF
NA | TRBD2 | TRBJ2-1 | TRBV3-1/TRBV3-2 | TGTGCCAGCAGCCAAGATGTAACTAGCGGGGGAACCGATGAGCAGTTCTTC | CASSQDVTSGGTDEQFF
NA | TRBD1 | TRBJ1-4 | TRBV5-1 | TGCGCCAGCAGCTTGGGGACAGGGAATGAAAAACTGTTTTTT | CASSLGTGNEKLFF
NA | TRBD2 | TRBJ2-3 | TRBV4-2 | TGTGCCAGCAGCCAACTAGCGGGGGATACAGATACGCAGTATTTT | CASSQLAGDTDTQYF